The 27 T cell receptor beta chains below all came from one sample that was sequenced in a study of identical twins (TCRdb year 2016). The library came from 5' RACE. The instrument was an Illumina HiSeq 2000. TCRdb took the public reads, trimmed them with fastp at Q25, ran MiXCR for clone calling and kept in-frame beta chains. All rows with the same CDR3 protein become a single entry with the most common DNA and genes. The sample table records roughly 690,000 distinct CDR3 sequences; 5.5% to 6.5% of these occur just once. The biggest ten clones account for under 2% of the sample. Sequencing was carried out using naive T cells sorted from blood. Sample cell subset or site, as interpreted from the label and publication: cells isolated with a human naive T-cell isolation kit. These receptors originate from a man younger than 30 in good health.

This clonotype was observed many times. The genes are TRBV15 and TRBJ1-4; perhaps TRBD1 as D (5 bases). This CDR3 is built from 16 residues. V was trimmed by 5 bases and J by 7 bases, leaving 20 bases between them. The germline V gene has CDR1 LNHNV and CDR2 YYDKDF (reference sequence). The CDR3 DNA reads TGTGCCACCAGCCCCGAGGTGCAGGGTTTAGGTGAAAAACTGTTTTTT. As protein: CATSPEVQGLGEKLFF.

This rearrangement joins TRBV5-1 to TRBJ2-7; tentatively, D is TRBD1 (6 bases). The CDR3 contains 14 residues. V was shortened by 4 bases and J by 2 bases, with 13 bases between the two germline ends. The germline V gene has CDR1 SGHRS and CDR2 YFSETQ. The chain's CDR3 is CASSKDSPTYEQYF. For the CDR3, the DNA is TGCGCCAGCAGCAAGGACAGTCCAACCTACGAGCAGTACTTC. The variable domain in full, with the rest retrieved from reference TRBV5-1 and TRBJ2-7, is KAGVTQTPRYLIKTRGQQVTLSCSPISGHRSVSWYQQTPGQGLQFLFEYFSETQRNKGNFPGRFSGRQFSNSRSEMNVSTLELGDSALYLCASSKDSPTYEQYFGPGTRLTVT.

The table lists this clonotype with a few counts. The V call is TRBV5-1, the J call TRBJ2-3, with TRBD2 matching 10 bases. The CDR3 is 16 residues long. Germline values: CDR1 SGHRS, CDR2 YFSETQ. Trimming removed 4 bases from V and 4 bases from J; junction bases left unmatched: 9. CDR3 sequence reads: CASSPTGAGGPDTQYF. DNA of the CDR3: TGCGCCAGCAGCCCGACCGGAGCGGGAGGGCCAGATACGCAGTATTTT.

The V gene is TRBV28, the J gene TRBJ1-2; tentatively, D is TRBD1 (5 bases). The germline V gene encodes CDR1 MDHEN and CDR2 SYDVKM. Trimming stripped 10 bases from V and 8 bases from J, with 23 bases between. This CDR3 has 14 residues. This chain's CDR3 is CATPGSGDLGGYTF. CDR3 bases: TGTGCCACACCTGGAAGCGGGGACCTAGGCGGCTACACCTTC.

This clonotype has at least ten counts. The rearrangement uses TRBV4-2 and TRBJ2-1; D is possibly TRBD1 (5 bases). CDR3 length equals 17 residues. Germline V gene lookup returns CDR1 LGHNA and CDR2 YNFKEQ. The V gene lost 0 bases and the J gene lost 0 bases, with 12 bases spanning the gap. The CDR3 nucleotides are TGTGCCAGCAGCCAAGATTCCGGACAACCCTCCTACAATGAGCAGTTCTTC. Translating it yields CASSQDSGQPSYNEQFF.

There are a few counts of this clonotype. The chain joins TRBV7-6 to TRBJ2-6; 10 bases map to TRBD1. The CDR3 runs 17 residues. Trimming removed 6 bases from V and 2 bases from J; junction bases left unmatched: 7. Germline V gene sequence: CDR1 SGHVS, CDR2 FNYEAQ. The CDR3 DNA reads as TGTGCCAGCAGTCCCCTGACAGGGGGCCCTGGGGCCAACGTCCTGACTTTC. Its translation is CASSPLTGGPGANVLTF.

This clonotype showed up many times. The chain recombines TRBV29-1 with TRBJ2-2; weak D call: TRBD2 (6 bases). Deletions cut 4 bases from V and 7 bases from J, with 16 bases between. Germline loops: CDR1 SQVTM, CDR2 ANQGSEA. The CDR3 is made up of 14 amino acids. The CDR3, as DNA: TGCAGCGTTGGGCTAGCGAGTGGGGACGGGGAGCTGTTTTTT. Translated, it gives CSVGLASGDGELFF.

This clonotype was picked up many times. The chain couples TRBV5-6 to TRBJ2-7; 14 positions match TRBD2. The CDR3 length is 17 residues. Germline assignment: CDR1 SGHDT and CDR2 YYEEEE. The V gene end was trimmed by 6 bases and the J gene end by 3 bases; junction bases not matched to a gene: 11. In DNA form, the CDR3 reads TGTGCCAGCAACACGAAGGGACTAGCGGGAGATCTCTACGAGCAGTACTTC. Translated, it gives CASNTKGLAGDLYEQYF. Combining the CDR3 with reference TRBV5-6 and TRBJ2-7 gives the whole variable domain DAGVTQSPTHLIKTRGQQVTLRCSPKSGHDTVSWYQQALGQGPQFIFQYYEEEERQRGNFPDRFSGHQFPNYSSELNVNALLLGDSALYLCASNTKGLAGDLYEQYFGPGTRLTVT.

This clonotype was seen at least ten times. Sequence at one end of the junction differs from germline and may be a read error. The chain links TRBV19 to TRBJ1-1, with D maybe TRBD1 (6 bases). The germline V gene has CDR1 LNHDA and CDR2 SQIVND (reference sequence). CDR3 size: 12 residues. CDR3 DNA: TGCGCCAGCAAGACAGGGAACACTGAAGCTTTCTTT. Translation gives CASKTGNTEAFF. Drawing the rest from reference TRBV19 and TRBJ1-1, the complete variable domain is DGGITQSPKYLFRKEGQNVTLSCEQNLNHDAMYWYRQDPGQGLRLIYYSQIVNDFQKGDIAEGYSVSREKKESFPLTVTSAQKNPTAFYLCASKTGNTEAFFGQGTRLTVV.

This clonotype was counted ten times or more. This chain connects TRBV29-1 to TRBJ2-4; weak D call: TRBD2 (6 bases). The CDR3 runs to 13 residues. CDR1 and CDR2 from the germline V gene are SQVTM and ANQGSEA. Trimming left V 6 bases short and J 0 bases short, with 9 bases between. In nucleotides, the CDR3 is TGCAGCGTACGGGGGTTAGCCAAAAACATTCAGTACTTC. Translating gives CSVRGLAKNIQYF. The entire variable domain, with the rest obtained from reference TRBV29-1 and TRBJ2-4, is as follows: SAVISQKPSRDICQRGTSLTIQCQVDSQVTMMFWYRQQPGQSLTLIATANQGSEATYESGFVIDKFPISRPNLTFSTLTVSNMSPEDSSIYLCSVRGLAKNIQYFGAGTRLSVL.

At least ten counts were recorded for this clonotype. The genes are TRBV9 and TRBJ1-1; possible D gene TRBD1, 5 bases. From germline, CDR1 is SGDLS and CDR2 YYNGEE. V lost 7 bases to trimming and J lost 7 bases, with 14 bases between them. CDR3 size: 12 residues. CDR3 amino acids: CASRRGGGEAFF. The CDR3 nucleotides are TGTGCCAGCCGGCGGGGGGGAGGTGAAGCTTTCTTT.

This clonotype was detected only a few times. CDR3 protein: CASSNDRGPAILYEQYV. CDR3 nucleotide sequence: TGTGCCAGCAGTAACGACAGGGGCCCGGCGATCCTTTACGAGCAGTACGTC. This chain uses TRBV6-2 or TRBV6-3 with TRBJ2-7, with 8 nucleotides matching TRBD1. Germline assignment: CDR1 MNHEY and CDR2 SVGEGT. The CDR3 runs 17 residues. The junction had 16 bases not matched to a gene; V was cut back by 5 bases and J by 4 bases.

In this sample, this clonotype turned up a few times. The chain couples TRBV27 to TRBJ2-7, with 8 bases fitting TRBD1. Germline V gene data show CDR1 as MNHEY and CDR2 as SMNVEV (reference sequence). The CDR3 consists of 14 residues. V lost 7 bases and J lost 6; bases outside the gene matches: 11. Here the CDR3 DNA reads TGTGCCAGCACTCTTTCCGGACAGGGCGGCGAGCAGTACTTC. Encoded protein: CASTLSGQGGEQYF.

This clonotype showed up many times. The V gene is TRBV20-1, the J gene TRBJ2-3, with a weak D call TRBD2 (5 bases). This CDR3 comprises 14 residues. V was trimmed by 4 bases and J by 4 bases, leaving 15 bases between them. The V gene's germline CDR1 is DFQATT and CDR2 SNEGSKA (reference sequence). The CDR3 DNA reads TGCAGTGCTATTAGCGCGCAAAGGTCAGATACGCAGTATTTT. As protein: CSAISAQRSDTQYF.

This clonotype came up a few times. This chain joins TRBV27 and TRBJ2-7; D ambiguous. The length of the CDR3 is 13 residues. Per germline, CDR1 MNHEY and CDR2 SMNVEV (reference sequence). V was cut by 7 bases and J by 6 bases, with 16 bases left in between. The CDR3 DNA reads as TGTGCCAGCATCCGAACCCCAGGTAGCGAGCAGTACGTC. This codes for CASIRTPGSEQYV.

This clonotype was counted many times. The chain links TRBV5-6 to TRBJ2-3, with 13 bases identical to TRBD2. Germline V gives CDR1 SGHDT, CDR2 YYEEEE. The CDR3 runs to 15 residues. Germline trimming cut 2 bases from V and 7 bases from J; bases unmatched to any gene: 4. CDR3 residues: CASSLGTSGIYTQYF. CDR3 bases: TGTGCCAGCAGCTTAGGGACTAGCGGGATCTATACGCAGTATTTT.

This clonotype was detected a few times. The chain uses TRBV6-5 and TRBJ1-4, with TRBD1 matching over 8 bases. Germline-derived CDR1 and CDR2 are MNHEY and SVGAGI. J was trimmed by 7 bases and V by 2 bases; bases with no gene match: 12. This CDR3 comprises 17 residues. In nucleotides, the CDR3 is TGTGCCAGCAGTTACCGGGGGACAGGCCCGGTCAGTGAAAAACTGTTTTTT. This codes for CASSYRGTGPVSEKLFF.

This clonotype occurred a few times. V is TRBV20-1 and J is TRBJ2-5; 12 nucleotides align to TRBD1. CDR3 length: 13 amino acids. The germline V gene has CDR1 DFQATT and CDR2 SNEGSKA (reference sequence). DNA for the CDR3: TGCGCTGGGGACAGGGGGCAAGGGGAGACCCAGTACTTC. Encoded protein: CAGDRGQGETQYF.

In its sample, this clonotype was seen many times. The chain uses TRBV12-3 or TRBV12-4 and TRBJ2-3; 13 bases fit TRBD2. With 5 bases clipped from V and 2 bases from J, the junction kept 10 bases outside the gene matches. This CDR3 is built from 18 residues. The CDR3 protein is CASSPTPGTSGTTDTQYF. As DNA, the CDR3 is TGTGCCAGCAGTCCCACCCCCGGGACTAGCGGGACCACAGATACGCAGTATTTT.

This clonotype has a count of ten or more. The chain has TRBV30 and TRBJ1-1; no definite D call. The length of the CDR3 is 13 residues. In germline, CDR1 is GTSNPN, CDR2 SVGIG (reference sequence). V dropped 3 bases and J dropped 1 base, with 9 bases sitting between them. Here the CDR3 reads CAWSFGRNTEAFF. The CDR3 coding sequence is TGTGCCTGGAGCTTTGGCCGGAACACTGAAGCTTTCTTT. Full variable domain (rest looked up from reference TRBV30 and TRBJ1-1): SQTIHQWPATLVQPVGSPLSLECTVEGTSNPNLYWYRQAAGRGLQLLFYSVGIGQISSEVPQNLSASRPQDRQFILSSKKLLLSDSGFYLCAWSFGRNTEAFFGQGTRLTVV.

This clonotype was seen a few times. V and J are TRBV6-2 or TRBV6-3 and TRBJ1-5; 12 bases map to TRBD1. The CDR3 runs to 17 residues. Germline V lookup: CDR1 MNHEY, CDR2 SVGEGT. J gave up 6 bases and V 2 bases, and 8 bases lay outside the gene matches. The CDR3 reads CASSYQKGQGAGQPQHF. The CDR3 DNA is TGTGCCAGCAGTTACCAAAAGGGACAGGGGGCGGGTCAGCCCCAGCATTTT.

A few counts support this clonotype. This rearrangement joins TRBV29-1 to TRBJ2-4; maybe TRBD1 (6 bases). Trimming removed 5 bases from V and 10 bases from J, with 9 bases in between. This CDR3 is 10 amino acids long. CDR1 is SQVTM and CDR2 is ANQGSEA in the germline V gene. The CDR3 sequence: CSVSDRIQYF. The CDR3 coding sequence is TGCAGCGTTTCGGACAGAATTCAGTACTTC. The whole variable domain, remainder taken from reference TRBV29-1 and TRBJ2-4, is SAVISQKPSRDICQRGTSLTIQCQVDSQVTMMFWYRQQPGQSLTLIATANQGSEATYESGFVIDKFPISRPNLTFSTLTVSNMSPEDSSIYLCSVSDRIQYFGAGTRLSVL.

The sample holds many counts of this clonotype. The V gene is TRBV27, the J gene TRBJ2-3, with 7 nucleotides matching TRBD2. The J segment lost 2 bases and the V segment lost 4 bases, leaving 15 bases of the junction unmatched. Germline values: CDR1 MNHEY, CDR2 SMNVEV (reference sequence). The CDR3 is 18 amino acids. The CDR3 DNA reads TGTGCCAGCAGTTGGACGGTGACTAGCAGGGAAGACACAGATACGCAGTATTTT. Translating gives CASSWTVTSREDTDTQYF.

Ten or more counts support this clonotype. The CDR3 loop is CASGFGASTDTQYF. Here the CDR3 DNA reads TGTGCCAGCGGGTTCGGGGCCAGCACAGATACGCAGTATTTT. The chain couples TRBV27 to TRBJ2-3, with D perhaps being TRBD1 or TRBD2 (5 bases each). V was trimmed by 8 bases and J by 0 bases, leaving 12 bases between them. The CDR3 is 14 amino acids. Germline-derived CDR1 and CDR2 are MNHEY and SMNVEV (reference sequence).

This clonotype was counted only a few times. This rearrangement joins TRBV3-1 to TRBJ2-1; D unresolved. CDR3 length equals 12 residues. Germline V gene sequence: CDR1 LGHDT, CDR2 YNNKEL (reference sequence). V was clipped by 3 bases and J by 7 bases, with 7 bases between them. CDR3 sequence reads: CASSHSWNEQFF. The CDR3 coding sequence is TGTGCCAGCAGCCACAGTTGGAATGAGCAGTTCTTC.

The sample holds a few counts of this clonotype. The J gene is TRBJ2-5, the V gene TRBV29-1; D is possibly TRBD2 (7 bases). Trimming left V 4 bases short and J 5 bases short, with 11 bases between. Germline V lookup: CDR1 SQVTM, CDR2 ANQGSEA. This CDR3 comprises 12 residues. The CDR3 nucleotides read TGCAGCGTTGTGGGGGGGCGGGAGACCCAGTACTTC. Translating gives CSVVGGRETQYF.

This clonotype came up many times. The genes are TRBV6-2 or TRBV6-3 and TRBJ2-5, with 9 bases that match TRBD2. The germline V gene has CDR1 MNHEY and CDR2 SVGEGT. The J segment lost 4 bases and the V segment lost 8 bases, leaving 11 bases of the junction unmatched. This CDR3 has 15 amino acids. The CDR3 spells CASVNSGSAGETQYF. CDR3 in DNA: TGTGCCAGCGTAAATAGCGGGAGTGCAGGAGAGACCCAGTACTTC.